The 32 T cell receptor beta chains below come from one sample, sequenced in a study of identical twins. TCRdb reprocessed the 5' RACE reads via MiXCR and lists one record per CDR3 protein. The sample lists 280,000 or so distinct CDR3 sequences, about 8.9% seen once, with 2% to 2.5% in the top ten. This same sample was also part of a study on yellow fever vaccine responses in identical twins.

What was sequenced was memory (CD45RO+) T cells sorted from blood. These receptors all stem from a woman aged 18-29 years in good health.

This rearrangement joins TRBV20-1 to TRBJ2-3; 9 bases match TRBD2. Germline CDR1 reads DFQATT; CDR2 reads SNEGSKA (reference sequence). This CDR3 contains 16 residues. The V gene end was trimmed by 0 bases and the J gene end by 1 base; junction bases not matched to a gene: 5. The CDR3 region is CSARDWREGGTDTQYF. DNA of the CDR3: TGCAGTGCTAGAGACTGGCGGGAGGGGGGCACAGATACGCAGTATTTT.

The V gene is TRBV15, the J gene TRBJ1-2, with 12 nucleotides matching TRBD1. This CDR3 comprises 15 residues. Germline-derived CDR1 and CDR2 are LNHNV and YYDKDF (reference sequence). Unmatched junction bases numbered 7, after V lost 4 bases and J lost 7 bases. The CDR3 sequence: CATSKPGQGALGYTF. The CDR3 DNA reads TGTGCCACCAGCAAACCGGGACAGGGGGCCCTTGGCTACACCTTC.

This clonotype turned up a few times. This sequence joins TRBV2 and TRBJ2-6; D is perhaps TRBD1 (5 bases). The CDR3 spans 16 residues. The germline CDR1 and CDR2 sequences are SNHLY and FYNNEI. V was pared by 2 bases and J by 1 base, with 9 bases between. The CDR3 sequence: CASSERAGSGANVLTF. In DNA, the CDR3 is TGTGCCAGCAGTGAAAGGGCAGGGTCTGGGGCCAACGTCCTGACTTTC.

This clonotype was detected only a few times. J is TRBJ2-2 and V is TRBV18, with 14 bases that match TRBD2. V gave up 3 bases and J gave up 4 bases; unmatched junction bases: 7. CDR3 length: 18 residues. Germline CDR1 and CDR2: KGHSH and LQKENI. The CDR3 sequence: CASSPGLAGVRGTGELFF. CDR3 in DNA: TGTGCCAGCTCACCGGGACTAGCGGGAGTCAGAGGCACCGGGGAGCTGTTTTTT.

This clonotype was found a few times. The chain links TRBV11-2 to TRBJ2-3; TRBD2 might be the D (6 bases). The CDR3 is 18 residues long. The germline V gene has CDR1 SGHAT and CDR2 FQNNGV. The V and J ends lost 2 bases and 7 bases respectively, with 25 bases between them. CDR3 bases: TGTGCCAGCAGCTTATGGCCTGGGACTCCAAAGGGGATGAATACGCAGTATTTT. Translating gives CASSLWPGTPKGMNTQYF.

The sample holds many counts of this clonotype. The germline gene is not matched at one end of the junction; a read error may be the cause. The chain recombines TRBV3-1 with TRBJ2-1; D is perhaps TRBD1 (5 bases). Germline V gene lookup returns CDR1 LGHDT and CDR2 YNNKEL (reference sequence). The CDR3 is made up of 16 amino acids. In nucleotides, the CDR3 is TGTGCCAGCAGCGAAGACCAGGGTAGCTCCTACAATGAGCAGTTCTTC. The encoded protein is CASSEDQGSSYNEQFF.

The table lists this clonotype with many counts. The chain couples TRBV2 to TRBJ2-7, with TRBD2 matching 8 bases. Unmatched junction bases numbered 5, after V lost 1 base and J lost 3 bases. The germline V gene encodes CDR1 SNHLY and CDR2 FYNNEI. CDR3 length: 15 amino acids. CDR3 amino acids: CASSEEGGGRYEQYF. CDR3 nucleotides: TGTGCCAGCAGTGAAGAGGGCGGGGGGCGCTACGAGCAGTACTTC.

This clonotype has at least ten counts. The chain uses TRBV27 and TRBJ1-2; D not certain. V was trimmed by 6 bases and J by 2 bases, leaving 19 bases between them. The CDR3 is 16 residues long. Germline V gene data show CDR1 as MNHEY and CDR2 as SMNVEV (reference sequence). CDR3 region: CASRSADRWPNYGYTF. In DNA form, the CDR3 reads TGTGCCAGCAGATCAGCGGACCGTTGGCCGAACTATGGCTACACCTTC.

This clonotype was counted a few times. The chain couples TRBV6-1 to TRBJ2-1; TRBD1 agrees at 7 bases. The V gene's germline CDR1 is MNHNS and CDR2 SASEGT. V trimming: 5 bases; J trimming: 4 bases; junction bases outside the gene matches: 8. The CDR3 totals 15 residues. CDR3 sequence: CASSLGQYAYNEQFF. The DNA for the CDR3 is TGTGCCAGCAGTCTGGGACAGTATGCGTACAATGAGCAGTTCTTC.

This clonotype came up a few times. V and J are TRBV12-3 or TRBV12-4 and TRBJ1-1, with TRBD1 matching over 8 bases. The CDR3 consists of 13 residues. J was trimmed by 6 bases and V by 6 bases; bases with no gene match: 6. The CDR3 loop is CASRTGEFAEAFF. The CDR3 nucleotides are TGTGCCAGCAGGACAGGGGAATTCGCTGAAGCTTTCTTT.

In this sample, this clonotype is medium-sized (0.01 to 0.1%). The chain combines TRBV3-1 with TRBJ2-6, with 7 bases identical to TRBD2. Germline V gene lookup returns CDR1 LGHDT and CDR2 YNNKEL (reference sequence). The junction had 4 bases not matched to a gene; V was cut back by 4 bases and J by 1 base. CDR3 length: 16 residues. The CDR3 loop is CASSPQAGSGANVLTF. DNA of the CDR3: TGTGCCAGCAGCCCCCAAGCGGGGTCTGGGGCCAACGTCCTGACTTTC. The variable domain in full, with the rest retrieved from reference TRBV3-1 and TRBJ2-6, is DTAVSQTPKYLVTQMGNDKSIKCEQNLGHDTMYWYKQDSKKFLKIMFSYNNKELIINETVPNRFSPKSPDKAHLNLHINSLELGDSAVYFCASSPQAGSGANVLTFGAGSRLTVL.

This chain joins TRBV7-8 and TRBJ2-2, with 9 nucleotides matching TRBD1. The V gene end was trimmed by 4 bases and the J gene end by 5 bases; junction bases not matched to a gene: 5. The V gene's germline CDR1 is SGHVS and CDR2 FQNEAQ. The CDR3 consists of 15 residues. CDR3 sequence reads: CASSSAGTGTGELFF. The CDR3 coding sequence is TGTGCCAGCAGCTCAGCCGGGACAGGGACCGGGGAGCTGTTTTTT.

This clonotype was seen a few times. At one of its ends the junction is not consistent with the germline gene, which may arise from a read error. V gene TRBV7-9 combines with J gene TRBJ2-1, with 8 bases that match TRBD1. Germline V gene sequence: CDR1 SEHNR, CDR2 FQNEAQ (reference sequence). The CDR3 consists of 11 residues. The CDR3 sequence: CASSLEQGVRF. DNA of the CDR3: TGTGCCAGCAGCTTAGAACAGGGGGTGAGGTTC.

The table lists this clonotype with many counts. The chain links TRBV2 to TRBJ2-1; no clear D. The V gene lost 4 bases and the J gene lost 9 bases, with 7 bases spanning the gap. This CDR3 comprises 11 residues. Germline V gene data show CDR1 as SNHLY and CDR2 as FYNNEI. The CDR3 here is CASSAPIEQFF. In DNA, the CDR3 is TGTGCCAGCAGTGCTCCGATTGAGCAGTTCTTC.

V gene TRBV20-1 combines with J gene TRBJ1-4, with 7 bases aligning to TRBD1. This CDR3 region has 14 residues. The V gene end was trimmed by 4 bases and the J gene end by 5 bases; junction bases not matched to a gene: 7. Germline loops: CDR1 DFQATT, CDR2 SNEGSKA (reference sequence). CDR3 sequence: CSAKAGQKNEKLFF. The CDR3 DNA is TGCAGTGCTAAAGCGGGACAGAAAAATGAAAAACTGTTTTTT.

This clonotype was found a few times. J is TRBJ2-7 and V is TRBV3-1, with D possibly TRBD2 on 6 matching bases. The CDR3 totals 14 residues. Germline CDR1 is LGHDT and CDR2 is YNNKEL (reference sequence). Between the trimmed V and J ends, which lost 4 bases and 7 bases, there was a span of 17 bases. For the CDR3, the DNA is TGTGCCAGCAGCCCCAATGGAGGGCCCGGGGAGCAGTACTTC. It specifies CASSPNGGPGEQYF.

The CDR3 DNA follows: TGTGCCAGCAGCCCGAGCACGGGACTAGCGGAGAGCTCCTACAATGAGCAGTTCTTC. Translation gives CASSPSTGLAESSYNEQFF. This chain joins TRBV12-3 or TRBV12-4 and TRBJ2-1, with 11 nucleotides matching TRBD2. CDR3 length: 19 amino acids. Germline trimming cut 6 bases from V and 0 bases from J; bases unmatched to any gene: 13.

CDR3: CASSKTSDYGYTF. In DNA form, the CDR3 reads TGTGCCAGCAGCAAGACCTCAGACTATGGCTACACCTTC. The genes are TRBV7-8 and TRBJ1-2; no clear D gene. The CDR3 extends over 13 amino acids. CDR1 is SGHVS and CDR2 is FQNEAQ in the germline V gene. Deletions cut 5 bases from V and 3 bases from J, with 10 bases between.

This clonotype turned up a few times. The chain carries TRBV5-1 and TRBJ2-2, with TRBD1 matching over 9 bases. The CDR3 has 17 residues. Germline V lookup: CDR1 SGHRS, CDR2 YFSETQ. V shed 4 bases and J 1 base; nucleotides not matched to a gene: 8. Here the CDR3 reads CASSQILTGGNTGELFF. CDR3 DNA: TGCGCCAGCAGCCAAATACTGACAGGGGGGAACACCGGGGAGCTGTTTTTT.

This clonotype was seen a single time. The genes are TRBV5-4 and TRBJ1-2; D is possibly TRBD1 (6 bases). Germline V CDR1 and CDR2: SGHNT, YYREEE (reference sequence). The CDR3 covers 13 residues. The V gene lost 3 bases and the J gene lost 6 bases, with 12 bases spanning the gap. The CDR3 reads CASSSLGGDGYTF. CDR3 nucleotides: TGTGCCAGCAGCTCCCTAGGGGGGGATGGCTACACCTTC. The variable domain in full, with the rest retrieved from reference TRBV5-4 and TRBJ1-2, is ETGVTQSPTHLIKTRGQQVTLRCSSQSGHNTVSWYQQALGQGPQFIFQYYREEENGRGNFPPRFSGLQFPNYSSELNVNALELDDSALYLCASSSLGGDGYTFGSGTRLTVV.

The chain employs TRBV20-1 and TRBJ2-7, with D possibly being TRBD1 or TRBD2 (6 bases each). Trimming cost V 3 bases and J 2 bases, with 14 bases left between them. Germline V lookup: CDR1 DFQATT, CDR2 SNEGSKA (reference sequence). The CDR3 has 14 residues. Written as DNA, the CDR3 is TGCAGTGCTAGGAAAGGGGGGATGACCTACGAGCAGTACGTC. Its translation: CSARKGGMTYEQYV.

There are a few counts of this clonotype. The V call is TRBV11-1, the J call TRBJ2-7; the D is unclear. The V gene lost 2 bases and the J gene lost 2 bases, with 1 base spanning the gap. Germline lookup yields CDR1 SGHAT and CDR2 FQDESV (reference sequence). The CDR3 consists of 11 residues. The CDR3 here is CASSLPYEQYV. The CDR3 region has the DNA TGTGCCAGCAGCTTACCCTACGAGCAGTACGTC.

This clonotype occurred a few times. The gene calls are TRBV20-1 and TRBJ1-1; possibly TRBD1 for D (6 bases). Per germline, CDR1 DFQATT and CDR2 SNEGSKA (reference sequence). Trimming removed 4 bases at V and 1 base at J, with 10 bases between. This CDR3 is built from 13 residues. CDR3 coding DNA: TGCAGTGCTACCTTGACAGGGAACACTGAAGCTTTCTTT. It is translated as CSATLTGNTEAFF.

Ten or more counts support this clonotype. V gene TRBV6-1 combines with J gene TRBJ2-5, with 10 bases fitting TRBD2. Germline loops: CDR1 MNHNS, CDR2 SASEGT. The V segment lost 5 bases and the J segment 1 base; nucleotides outside the gene matches: 4. CDR3 size: 15 residues. The CDR3 DNA is TGTGCCAGCAGTCCGGGACTAGCGCCCCAAGAGACCCAGTACTTC. This translates into CASSPGLAPQETQYF.

In this sample, this clonotype turned up many times. The rearrangement joins TRBV5-6 to TRBJ2-3; TRBD1 might be the D (5 bases). Deletions cut 5 bases from V and 2 bases from J, with 12 bases between. CDR3 length: 14 residues. Germline-derived CDR1 and CDR2 are SGHDT and YYEEEE. CDR3 DNA sequence: TGTGCCAGCAGTTTAATGGGGCACACAGATACGCAGTATTTT. Translating it yields CASSLMGHTDTQYF.

This clonotype came up many times. This chain joins TRBV10-3 and TRBJ2-1; 9 nucleotides match TRBD2. The CDR3 is 14 residues long. Germline-derived CDR1 and CDR2 are ENHRY and SYGVKD. V was pared by 2 bases and J by 8 bases, with 4 bases of the junction left unmatched. CDR3 bases: TGTGCCATCAGTGAGAAGGGACTAGCCGATGAGCAGTTCTTC. As protein: CAISEKGLADEQFF.

This clonotype was counted ten times or more. The genes are TRBV25-1 and TRBJ2-5, with 9 bases matching TRBD2. V dropped 7 bases and J dropped 4; count of bases not matched to a gene: 4. Looked up from germline, CDR1 is MGHDK and CDR2 is SYGVNS. The CDR3 covers 13 residues. The DNA for the CDR3 is TGTGCCAGCACCACACTAGCGGGAGAGACCCAGTACTTC. It encodes CASTTLAGETQYF.

A few counts support this clonotype. The chain joins TRBV20-1 to TRBJ1-1; D is possibly TRBD1 (6 bases). Trimming shortened V by 0 bases and J by 0 bases, and 14 bases separated the two germline ends. The CDR3 length is 16 residues. Per the germline V gene, CDR1 is DFQATT and CDR2 is SNEGSKA (reference sequence). CDR3 protein: CSAREWTARLNTEAFF. CDR3 nucleotide sequence: TGCAGTGCTAGAGAGTGGACAGCGCGATTGAACACTGAAGCTTTCTTT.

This clonotype was seen a handful of times. V gene TRBV20-1 combines with J gene TRBJ2-1; D is uncertain. Germline V gene data show CDR1 as DFQATT and CDR2 as SNEGSKA (reference sequence). Trimming left V 6 bases short and J 6 bases short, with 6 bases between. This CDR3 spans 10 amino acids. The CDR3 DNA is TGCAGTGCCGAAGGCAATGAGCAGTTCTTC. Translation: CSAEGNEQFF.

This clonotype was counted at least ten times. This chain joins TRBV12-3 or TRBV12-4 and TRBJ1-1; D not resolved. V shed 3 bases and J shed 6 bases, with 2 bases lying between them. The CDR3 covers 10 residues. In nucleotides, the CDR3 is TGTGCCAGCAGTTTTCCTGAAGCTTTCTTT. Encoded protein: CASSFPEAFF.

This clonotype has more than one count but fewer than ten. CDR3 in amino acids: CASRLGLGTEAFF. CDR3 DNA: TGTGCCAGCAGGTTAGGGTTAGGCACTGAAGCTTTCTTT. V gene TRBV28 combines with J gene TRBJ1-1; D remains ambiguous. In germline, CDR1 is MDHEN, CDR2 SYDVKM. V was clipped by 6 bases and J by 4 bases, with 12 bases between them. This CDR3 has 13 residues.

This clonotype occurred many times. The V call is TRBV12-3 or TRBV12-4, the J call TRBJ1-2; D perhaps matches TRBD1 (5 bases). CDR3 length equals 13 residues. The ends were cut back, 3 bases at V and 8 bases at J, with 13 bases in the middle. This chain's CDR3 is CASSFVQGGGYTF. Here the CDR3 DNA reads TGTGCCAGCAGTTTTGTCCAGGGAGGGGGCTACACCTTC.